Listed below are T cell receptor beta chains from one sample, sequenced in a study of blood T cell repertoires in COVID-19. Sequenced by immunoSEQ multiplex PCR; TCRdb stores in-frame clones only, minus some. The sample holds approximately 220,000 clones, under 90% seen once. Material for sequencing was peripheral blood. Receptors were obtained from a woman aged 55-69 years who had recovered from COVID-19. Each CDR3 is given with its conserved first and last residue. Each record gives: V gene, clone size, D gene, J gene, CDR3 protein, CDR3 DNA. D genes are given only for firm matches. Not all rows give a size; the values are once, few, many and, for expanded clones, a class.

V: TRBV7-9; size: once; D: NA; J: TRBJ1-4; CDR3: CASSQGLSNEKLFF; DNA: TGTGCCAGCAGCCAGGGGCTGTCTAATGAAAAACTGTTTTTT
V: TRBV3-1/TRBV3-2; size: NA; D: NA; J: TRBJ1-6; CDR3: CASSQGHYNSPLHF; DNA: TGTGCCAGCAGCCAGGGGCATTATAATTCACCCCTCCACTTT
V: TRBV7-2; size: NA; D: TRBD1; J: TRBJ1-4; CDR3: CASSPDRGHEKLFF; DNA: TGTGCCAGCAGCCCGGACAGGGGGCATGAAAAACTGTTTTTT
V: TRBV12-3/TRBV12-4; size: NA; D: TRBD1; J: TRBJ2-7; CDR3: CASRERGLYEQYF; DNA: TGTGCCAGCAGGGAGAGGGGGCTCTACGAGCAGTACTTC
V: TRBV5-1; size: NA; D: TRBD1; J: TRBJ1-1; CDR3: CASSDPQGADTEAFF; DNA: TGCGCCAGCAGCGACCCACAGGGGGCGGACACTGAAGCTTTCTTT
V: TRBV4-1; size: NA; D: TRBD1; J: TRBJ1-1; CDR3: CASSQVQFITGGVPGAFF; DNA: TGCGCCAGCAGCCAAGTCCAGTTTATTACAGGGGGCGTCCCGGGGGCTTTCTTT
V: TRBV24-1; size: NA; D: TRBD2; J: TRBJ2-5; CDR3: CATSDFPSGGQQETQYF; DNA: TGTGCCACCAGTGATTTCCCTAGCGGGGGCCAACAAGAGACCCAGTACTTC
V: TRBV7-3; size: NA; D: NA; J: TRBJ2-2; CDR3: CASSLVGEGRTGELFF; DNA: TGTGCCAGCAGCTTAGTTGGAGAGGGGAGGACCGGGGAGCTGTTTTTT
V: TRBV5-4; size: once; D: NA; J: TRBJ1-6; CDR3: CASSGQRSPLHF; DNA: TGTGCCAGCAGCGGACAGCGATCACCCCTCCACTTT
V: TRBV6-5; size: NA; D: NA; J: TRBJ1-2; CDR3: CASMGGPYGYTF; DNA: TGTGCCAGCATGGGTGGGCCCTATGGCTACACCTTC
V: TRBV7-9; size: NA; D: NA; J: TRBJ2-7; CDR3: CASTRGEGVEQYF; DNA: TGTGCCAGCACCCGCGGAGAGGGCGTCGAGCAGTACTTC
V: TRBV30; size: NA; D: TRBD2; J: TRBJ2-1; CDR3: CAWQRGGRNEQFF; DNA: TGTGCCTGGCAACGGGGGGGCCGCAATGAGCAGTTCTTC
V: TRBV19; size: NA; D: TRBD1; J: TRBJ1-5; CDR3: CASSTWTGLSNQPQHF; DNA: TGTGCCAGTAGTACCTGGACAGGGCTTAGCAATCAGCCCCAGCATTTT
V: TRBV7-8; size: once; D: NA; J: TRBJ1-1; CDR3: CASSLREPDTEAFF; DNA: TGTGCCAGCAGCTTACGGGAGCCGGACACTGAAGCTTTCTTT
V: TRBV5-1; size: once; D: NA; J: TRBJ1-1; CDR3: CASSLEGLGRGTEAFF; DNA: TGCGCCAGCAGCTTGGAGGGTCTGGGCAGGGGCACTGAAGCTTTCTTT
V: TRBV4-2; size: NA; D: TRBD1; J: TRBJ1-1; CDR3: CASSQGFGTGDTEAFF; DNA: TGTGCCAGCAGCCAAGGTTTCGGGACAGGGGACACTGAAGCTTTCTTT
V: TRBV10-1; size: NA; D: TRBD1; J: TRBJ1-1; CDR3: CARDSRGNEQMNTEAFF; DNA: TGCGCCAGGGATAGCAGGGGGAACGAACAAATGAACACTGAAGCTTTCTTT
V: TRBV6-5; size: once; D: NA; J: TRBJ1-4; CDR3: CASSYSSRVDEKLFF; DNA: TGTGCCAGCAGTTACTCATCCAGGGTAGATGAAAAACTGTTTTTT
V: TRBV6-5; size: NA; D: TRBD1; J: TRBJ1-4; CDR3: CASRPGQPNEKLFF; DNA: TGTGCCAGCAGACCGGGACAGCCTAATGAAAAACTGTTTTTT
V: TRBV4-2; size: NA; D: NA; J: TRBJ1-2; CDR3: CASSLSGSLDYGYTF; DNA: TGTGCCAGCAGCCTGTCCGGGAGTCTGGACTATGGCTACACCTTC
V: TRBV2; size: few; D: TRBD1; J: TRBJ1-2; CDR3: CASSDTQSYRGYDYGYTF; DNA: TGTGCCAGCAGTGATACACAAAGCTACAGGGGGTACGACTATGGCTACACCTTC
V: TRBV11-2; size: NA; D: NA; J: TRBJ1-2; CDR3: CASSPKGGGDYGYTF; DNA: TGTGCCAGCAGCCCCAAGGGAGGGGGAGACTATGGCTACACCTTC
V: TRBV7-9; size: NA; D: TRBD1; J: TRBJ2-5; CDR3: CASSSLRGRGETQYF; DNA: TGTGCCAGCAGCTCCCTCAGGGGGCGCGGAGAGACCCAGTACTTC
V: TRBV7-2; size: few; D: TRBD1; J: TRBJ1-3; CDR3: CASSLRPKGQFGNTIYF; DNA: TGTGCCAGCAGCTTAAGGCCCAAGGGACAGTTCGGAAACACCATATATTTT
V: TRBV6-2/TRBV6-3; size: NA; D: NA; J: TRBJ2-7; CDR3: CASSYSRGLNEQYF; DNA: TGTGCCAGCAGTTACTCGCGGGGGCTGAACGAGCAGTACTTC
V: TRBV6-2/TRBV6-3; size: NA; D: TRBD1; J: TRBJ2-7; CDR3: CASSGDSPYEQYF; DNA: TGTGCCAGCAGTGGGGACAGTCCCTACGAGCAGTACTTC
V: TRBV27; size: once; D: NA; J: TRBJ2-1; CDR3: CASSSTDLGEQFF; DNA: TGTGCCAGCAGTTCCACCGACTTGGGTGAGCAGTTCTTC
V: TRBV2; size: once; D: NA; J: TRBJ1-1; CDR3: CASSRSLNTEAFF; DNA: TGTGCCAGCAGCAGGTCACTGAACACTGAAGCTTTCTTT
V: TRBV19; size: NA; D: NA; J: TRBJ1-2; CDR3: CASSLQGANYGYTF; DNA: TGTGCCAGTAGTTTGCAGGGTGCGAACTATGGCTACACCTTC
V: TRBV5-4; size: NA; D: NA; J: TRBJ1-3; CDR3: CASTNPDRPSGNTIYF; DNA: TGTGCCAGCACCAACCCGGACAGACCCTCTGGAAACACCATATATTTT
V: TRBV6-1; size: NA; D: TRBD2; J: TRBJ2-2; CDR3: CASLSRGGPPGELFF; DNA: TGTGCCAGTTTAAGTCGGGGGGGCCCCCCCGGGGAGCTGTTTTTT
V: TRBV3-1/TRBV3-2; size: NA; D: NA; J: TRBJ2-2; CDR3: CASSQVQNTGELFF; DNA: TGTGCCAGCAGCCAAGTCCAGAACACCGGGGAGCTGTTTTTT
V: TRBV25-1; size: NA; D: TRBD1; J: TRBJ1-2; CDR3: CASSGWGDRHYGYTF; DNA: TGTGCCAGCAGTGGCTGGGGGGACAGACACTATGGCTACACCTTC
V: TRBV7-8; size: NA; D: TRBD1; J: TRBJ2-3; CDR3: CATRDRETDTQYF; DNA: TGTGCCACCAGGGACAGGGAGACAGATACGCAGTATTTT
V: TRBV7-2; size: NA; D: NA; J: TRBJ1-4; CDR3: CASSSQPAGTSEKLFF; DNA: TGTGCCAGCAGCTCCCAGCCCGCGGGTACGAGTGAAAAACTGTTTTTT
V: TRBV5-5; size: NA; D: TRBD1; J: TRBJ1-6; CDR3: CASSLADRVVSPLHF; DNA: TGTGCCAGCAGCTTGGCAGACAGGGTTGTTTCACCCCTCCACTTT
V: TRBV6-5; size: NA; D: NA; J: TRBJ1-1; CDR3: CASSYGAAEAFF; DNA: TGTGCCAGCAGTTACGGGGCAGCTGAAGCTTTCTTT
V: TRBV6-1; size: once; D: NA; J: TRBJ2-5; CDR3: CASSEGRSVTQYF; DNA: TGTGCCAGCAGTGAAGGGCGGAGCGTGACCCAGTACTTC
V: TRBV5-8; size: NA; D: NA; J: TRBJ2-5; CDR3: CASSFPGTETQYF; DNA: TGTGCCAGCAGCTTTCCAGGTACCGAGACCCAGTACTTC
V: TRBV19; size: once; D: NA; J: TRBJ1-2; CDR3: CASSQSGGYTF; DNA: TGTGCCAGTAGTCAATCGGGTGGCTACACCTTC
V: TRBV6-1; size: NA; D: NA; J: TRBJ2-2; CDR3: CASSDRGMTGELFF; DNA: TGTGCCAGCAGTGATAGAGGGATGACCGGGGAGCTGTTTTTT
V: TRBV11-1; size: once; D: NA; J: TRBJ2-7; CDR3: CASSLDGGSYEQYF; DNA: TGTGCCAGCAGCTTAGACGGCGGATCCTACGAGCAGTACTTC
V: TRBV19; size: few; D: NA; J: TRBJ2-6; CDR3: CASRGTGSSGANVLTF; DNA: TGTGCCAGTAGGGGAACAGGGAGCTCTGGGGCCAACGTCCTGACTTTC
V: TRBV30; size: NA; D: NA; J: TRBJ1-6; CDR3: CAWSRDSTSPLHF; DNA: TGTGCCTGGAGTCGGGACTCCACTTCACCCCTCCACTTT
V: TRBV30; size: NA; D: NA; J: TRBJ1-5; CDR3: CAWSLGASGNQPQHF; DNA: TGTGCCTGGAGTTTAGGGGCCTCCGGGAATCAGCCCCAGCATTTT
V: TRBV7-2; size: NA; D: NA; J: TRBJ1-6; CDR3: CASSLGDRTSPLHF; DNA: TGTGCCAGCAGCTTAGGTGACAGGACGTCACCCCTCCACTTT
V: TRBV9; size: NA; D: NA; J: TRBJ1-1; CDR3: CASSPAEGGNTEAFF; DNA: TGTGCCAGCAGCCCAGCGGAGGGAGGGAACACTGAAGCTTTCTTT
V: TRBV5-6; size: NA; D: TRBD1; J: TRBJ1-5; CDR3: CASSWTGGPHQPQHF; DNA: TGTGCCAGCAGCTGGACAGGTGGGCCCCATCAGCCCCAGCATTTT
V: TRBV13; size: NA; D: NA; J: TRBJ2-2; CDR3: CASSLEARAGELFF; DNA: TGTGCCAGCAGCTTAGAGGCCAGGGCGGGGGAGCTGTTTTTT
V: TRBV5-6; size: NA; D: NA; J: TRBJ2-7; CDR3: CASSLGRGEQYF; DNA: TGTGCCAGCAGCTTGGGTCGGGGAGAGCAGTACTTC
V: TRBV5-1; size: NA; D: NA; J: TRBJ2-2; CDR3: CASTQGTNTGELFF; DNA: TGCGCCAGCACGCAGGGTACGAACACCGGGGAGCTGTTTTTT
V: TRBV28; size: NA; D: NA; J: TRBJ1-2; CDR3: CASGAGDSYGYTF; DNA: TGTGCCAGCGGGGCAGGAGATTCCTATGGCTACACCTTC
V: TRBV7-8; size: NA; D: NA; J: TRBJ2-6; CDR3: CASSLARTGANVLTF; DNA: TGTGCCAGCAGCTTAGCCCGGACAGGGGCCAACGTCCTGACTTTC
V: TRBV7-9; size: NA; D: NA; J: TRBJ2-7; CDR3: CASSSRVGSYEQYF; DNA: TGTGCCAGCAGCAGCAGGGTGGGGTCCTACGAGCAGTACTTC
V: TRBV5-1; size: NA; D: NA; J: TRBJ2-2; CDR3: CASSLAQGTTGELFF; DNA: TGCGCCAGCAGCTTGGCGCAGGGGACCACCGGGGAGCTGTTTTTT
V: TRBV25-1; size: NA; D: NA; J: TRBJ1-4; CDR3: CASSDPNGGKLFF; DNA: TGTGCCAGCAGTGACCCTAACGGTGGAAAACTGTTTTTT
V: TRBV4-1; size: NA; D: NA; J: TRBJ2-5; CDR3: CASSWRDTQYF; DNA: TGCGCCAGCAGTTGGAGGGACACCCAGTACTTC
V: TRBV2; size: NA; D: NA; J: TRBJ1-1; CDR3: CASSAAGRAFF; DNA: TGTGCCAGCAGTGCGGCAGGGCGAGCTTTCTTT
V: TRBV7-9; size: once; D: NA; J: TRBJ1-1; CDR3: CASSLRSARAEAFF; DNA: TGTGCCAGCAGCTTAAGGTCGGCCCGGGCTGAAGCTTTCTTT